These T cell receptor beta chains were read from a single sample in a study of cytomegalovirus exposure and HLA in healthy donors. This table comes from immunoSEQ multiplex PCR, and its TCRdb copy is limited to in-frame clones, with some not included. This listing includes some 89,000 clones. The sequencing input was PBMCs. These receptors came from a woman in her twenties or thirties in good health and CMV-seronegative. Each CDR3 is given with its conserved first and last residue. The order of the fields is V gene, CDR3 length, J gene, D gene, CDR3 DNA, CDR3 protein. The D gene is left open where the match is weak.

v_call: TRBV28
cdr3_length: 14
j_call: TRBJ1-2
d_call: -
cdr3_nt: TGTGCCAGCAGTTGGGCCCTTACTAACTATGGCTACACCTTC
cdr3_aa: CASSWALTNYGYTF

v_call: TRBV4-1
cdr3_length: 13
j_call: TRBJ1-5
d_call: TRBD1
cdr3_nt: TGCGCCAGCAGCCGCAATCAGGGGGGGCCCCAGCATTTT
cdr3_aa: CASSRNQGGPQHF

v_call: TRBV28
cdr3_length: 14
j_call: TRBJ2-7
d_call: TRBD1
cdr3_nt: TGTGCCAGCAGTACCACAGGGGGCTGGTACGAGCAGTACTTC
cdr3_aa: CASSTTGGWYEQYF

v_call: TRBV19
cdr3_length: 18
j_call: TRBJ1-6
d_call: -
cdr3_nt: TGTGCCAGTAGTATAGTAGGGGGATCGAGCTCCTATAATTCACCCCTCCACTTT
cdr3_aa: CASSIVGGSSSYNSPLHF

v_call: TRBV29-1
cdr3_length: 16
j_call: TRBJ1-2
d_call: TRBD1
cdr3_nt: TGCAGCGCTCCCACGAGACAGGGAAATCCTAACTATGGCTACACCTTC
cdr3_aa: CSAPTRQGNPNYGYTF

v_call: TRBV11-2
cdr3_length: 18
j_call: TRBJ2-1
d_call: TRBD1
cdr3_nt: TGTGCCAGCAGCCCCGGAGGTGGCAGGGGGAGCTCCTACAATGAGCAGTTCTTC
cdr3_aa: CASSPGGGRGSSYNEQFF

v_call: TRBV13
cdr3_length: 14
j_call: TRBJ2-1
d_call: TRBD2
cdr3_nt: TGTGCCAGCAGCCCGGGACTAGGCTACAATGAGCAGTTCTTC
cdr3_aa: CASSPGLGYNEQFF

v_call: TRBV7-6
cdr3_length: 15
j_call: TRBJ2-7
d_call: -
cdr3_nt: TGTGCCAGCAGCTTAGCGGAGGGCGCGTCCTACGAGCAGTACTTC
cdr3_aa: CASSLAEGASYEQYF

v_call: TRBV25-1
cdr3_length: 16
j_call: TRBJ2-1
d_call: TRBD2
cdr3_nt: TGTGCCAGCCTTACGACTAGCGGGAGGGAGTACAATGAGCAGTTCTTC
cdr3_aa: CASLTTSGREYNEQFF

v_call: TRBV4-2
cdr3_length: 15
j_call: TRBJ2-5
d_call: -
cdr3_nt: TGTGCCAGCAGCCAAGTCCATCATGAGATGGAGACCCAGTACTTC
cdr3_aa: CASSQVHHEMETQYF

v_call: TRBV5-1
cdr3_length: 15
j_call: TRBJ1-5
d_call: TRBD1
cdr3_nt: TGCGCCAGCAGACCAGGGACAGGGCAGAGTCAGCCCCAGCATTTT
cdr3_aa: CASRPGTGQSQPQHF

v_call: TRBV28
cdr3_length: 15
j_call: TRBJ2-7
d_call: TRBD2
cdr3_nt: TGTGCCAGCAGTTTTAGCGGGGGTATGCTCTACGAGCAGTACTTC
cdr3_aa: CASSFSGGMLYEQYF

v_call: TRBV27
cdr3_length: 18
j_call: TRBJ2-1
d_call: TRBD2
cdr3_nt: TGTGCCAGCAGTGCCGGACTAGCGGGGCCAAGCTCCTACAATGAGCAGTTCTTC
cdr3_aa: CASSAGLAGPSSYNEQFF

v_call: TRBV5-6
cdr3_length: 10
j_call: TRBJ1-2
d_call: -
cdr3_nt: TGTGCCAGCAGCTTGGCCAATTGGCATTTC
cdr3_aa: CASSLANWHF

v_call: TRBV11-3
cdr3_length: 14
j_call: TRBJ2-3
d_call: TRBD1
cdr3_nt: TGTGCCAGCAGCCCGCCAGGGGGCAAAGATACGCAGTATTTT
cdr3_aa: CASSPPGGKDTQYF

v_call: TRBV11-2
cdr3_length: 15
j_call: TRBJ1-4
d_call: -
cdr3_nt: TGTGCCAGCAGACCGGTGGGGAGGGCTAATGAAAAACTGTTTTTT
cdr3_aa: CASRPVGRANEKLFF

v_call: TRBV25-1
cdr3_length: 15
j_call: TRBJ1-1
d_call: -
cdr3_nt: TGTGCCAGCAGTTCGGACGGGACAAGGAGCACTGAAGCTTTCTTT
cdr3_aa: CASSSDGTRSTEAFF

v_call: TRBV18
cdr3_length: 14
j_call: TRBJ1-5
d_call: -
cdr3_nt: TGTGCCAGCTCACCCTTTTCAGGGGATCAGCCCCAGCATTTT
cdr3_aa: CASSPFSGDQPQHF

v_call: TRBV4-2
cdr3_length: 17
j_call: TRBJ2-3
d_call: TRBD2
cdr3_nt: TGTGCCAGCAGCCAACAGACACTAGCGGAGTACACAGATACGCAGTATTTT
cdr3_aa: CASSQQTLAEYTDTQYF

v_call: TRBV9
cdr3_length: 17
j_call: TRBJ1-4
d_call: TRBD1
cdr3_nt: TGTGCCAGCAGCCAAGGGGGACAGGGGATTACTAATGAAAAACTGTTTTTT
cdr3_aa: CASSQGGQGITNEKLFF

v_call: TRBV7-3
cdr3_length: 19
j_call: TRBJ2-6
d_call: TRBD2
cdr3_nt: TGTGCCAGCAGCTTTCCGGGACTAGCGGGCCCCTCTGGGGCCAACGTCCTGACTTTC
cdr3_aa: CASSFPGLAGPSGANVLTF

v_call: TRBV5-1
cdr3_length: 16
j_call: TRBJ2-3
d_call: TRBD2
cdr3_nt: TGCGCCAGCAGCGAAGGGCTAGCGGGGGCTTCAGATACGCAGTATTTT
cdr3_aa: CASSEGLAGASDTQYF

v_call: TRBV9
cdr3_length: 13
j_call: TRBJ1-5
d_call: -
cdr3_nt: TGTGCCAGCAGCGTGACAGAAAATCAGCCCCAGCATTTT
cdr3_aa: CASSVTENQPQHF

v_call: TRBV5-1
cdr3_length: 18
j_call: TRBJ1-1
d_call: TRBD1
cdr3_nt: TGCGCCAGCAGCTTGAAGGACTACAGGGGCAGAGGGGCCACTGAAGCTTTCTTT
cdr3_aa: CASSLKDYRGRGATEAFF

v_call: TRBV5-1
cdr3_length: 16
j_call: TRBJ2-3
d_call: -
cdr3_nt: TGCGCCAGCAGCTTGTCGGGCAGGGGCCACGCAGATACGCAGTATTTT
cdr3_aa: CASSLSGRGHADTQYF

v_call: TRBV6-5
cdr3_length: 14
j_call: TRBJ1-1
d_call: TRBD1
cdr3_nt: TGTGCCAGCATCTTTGGGACAGGGAGCACTGAAGCTTTCTTT
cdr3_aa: CASIFGTGSTEAFF

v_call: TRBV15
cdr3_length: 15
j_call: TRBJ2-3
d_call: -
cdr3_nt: TGTGCCACCAGCAGAGATACCGGGTCCGTGGATACGCAGTATTTT
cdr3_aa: CATSRDTGSVDTQYF

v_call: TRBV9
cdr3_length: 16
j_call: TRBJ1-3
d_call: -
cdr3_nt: TGTGCCAGCAGCGTAGCTAAGGGAGGAGCTGGAAACACCATATATTTT
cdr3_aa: CASSVAKGGAGNTIYF

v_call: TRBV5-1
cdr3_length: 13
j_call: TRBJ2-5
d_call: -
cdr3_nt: TGCGCCAGCAGCGAGGGACTGGGAGAGACCCAGTACTTC
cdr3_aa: CASSEGLGETQYF

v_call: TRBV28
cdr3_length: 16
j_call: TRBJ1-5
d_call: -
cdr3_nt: TGTGCCAGCACTTCCATCCTCCCCGGGGGAAATCAGCCCCAGCATTTT
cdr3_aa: CASTSILPGGNQPQHF

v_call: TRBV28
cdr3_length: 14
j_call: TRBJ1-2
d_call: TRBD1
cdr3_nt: TGTGCCAGCACACAGGGGCCTCAATACTATGGCTACACCTTC
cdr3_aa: CASTQGPQYYGYTF

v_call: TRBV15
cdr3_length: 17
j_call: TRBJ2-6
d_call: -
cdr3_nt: TGTGCCACCAGCGGCGTCAATCGGGGGTCTGGGGCCAACGTCCTGACTTTC
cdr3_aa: CATSGVNRGSGANVLTF

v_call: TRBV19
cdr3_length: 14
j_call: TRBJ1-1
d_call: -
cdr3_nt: TGTGCCAGTATTGCTAGGGGGATGAACACTGAAGCTTTCTTT
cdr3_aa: CASIARGMNTEAFF

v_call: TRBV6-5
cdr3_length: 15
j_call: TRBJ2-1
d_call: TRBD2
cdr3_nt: TGTGCCAGCAGTGTGACTAGCGGGAGATTCAATGAGCAGTTCTTC
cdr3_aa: CASSVTSGRFNEQFF

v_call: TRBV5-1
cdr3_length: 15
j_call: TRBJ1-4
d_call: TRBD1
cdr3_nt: TGCGCCAGCAGCCCAGGGGACAGGGGAAATGAAAAACTGTTTTTT
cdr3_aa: CASSPGDRGNEKLFF

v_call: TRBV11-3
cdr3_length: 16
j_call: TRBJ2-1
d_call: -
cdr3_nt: TGTGCCAGCAGCTTAGATGGGGGGGCCTCCTACAATGAGCAGTTCTTC
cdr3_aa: CASSLDGGASYNEQFF

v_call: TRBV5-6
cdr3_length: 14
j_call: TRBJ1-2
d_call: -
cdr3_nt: TGTGCCAGCAGCCCGAGTGGGAGTAACTATGGCTACACCTTC
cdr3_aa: CASSPSGSNYGYTF

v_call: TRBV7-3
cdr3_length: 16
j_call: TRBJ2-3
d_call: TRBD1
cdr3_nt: TGTGCCAGCAGCTCCGGGACAGGGTATGAAGCAGATACGCAGTATTTT
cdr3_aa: CASSSGTGYEADTQYF

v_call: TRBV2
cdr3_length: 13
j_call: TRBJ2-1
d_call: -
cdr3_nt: TGTGCCACCAATGGGGCGGCATACAATGAGCAGTTCTTC
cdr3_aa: CATNGAAYNEQFF

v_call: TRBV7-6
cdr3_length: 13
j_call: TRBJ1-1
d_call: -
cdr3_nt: TGTGCCAGCAGCCAGGGGCGGTGGGGTGAAGCTTTCTTT
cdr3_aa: CASSQGRWGEAFF